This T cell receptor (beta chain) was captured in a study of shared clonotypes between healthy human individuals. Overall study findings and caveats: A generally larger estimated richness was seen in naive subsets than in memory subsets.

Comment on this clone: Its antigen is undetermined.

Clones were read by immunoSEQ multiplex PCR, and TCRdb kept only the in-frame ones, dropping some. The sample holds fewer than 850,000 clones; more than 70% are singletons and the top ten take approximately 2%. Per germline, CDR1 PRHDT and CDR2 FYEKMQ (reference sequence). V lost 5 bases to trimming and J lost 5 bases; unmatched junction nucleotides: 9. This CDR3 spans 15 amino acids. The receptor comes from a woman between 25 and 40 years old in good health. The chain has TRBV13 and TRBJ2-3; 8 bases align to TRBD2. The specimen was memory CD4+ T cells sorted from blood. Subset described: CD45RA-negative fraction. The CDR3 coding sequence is TGTGCCAGCAGCGAAACTAGCGGTTCAGAAGATACGCAGTATTTT. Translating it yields CASSETSGSEDTQYF.